This T cell receptor (beta chain) derives from a study of control samples from healthy donors and cancer patients. Profiling relied on immunoSEQ multiplex PCR, and the TCRdb table lists in-frame clones only, not all of them. The sample has about 71,000 clones; about 90% are singletons. The CDR3 is 13 amino acids. CDR1 SGHTA and CDR2 FQGNSA come from the germline V gene. The V gene lost 5 bases and the J gene lost 4 bases, with 11 bases spanning the gap. This sequence was found in a man in his sixties with lung cancer. Sequenced sample: PBMCs. The chain is built from TRBV7-2 and TRBJ1-1, with TRBD1 as a possible D gene (5 bases). In DNA, the CDR3 is TGTGCCAGCAGCCCCAGGGTTTCCACTGAAGCTTTCTTT. Protein: CASSPRVSTEAFF.